Listed below are T cell receptor beta chains from one sample, sequenced in a study of response to subunit inactivated influenza vaccine. TCRdb re-derived calls from the RT-PCR reads in MiXCR, one entry per CDR3 protein. The data contain about 620,000 distinct CDR3 sequences, about 12% of them singletons. The sample here was PBMCs from blood, taken on the day of vaccination. These receptors were taken from a man aged 45-65 years who received an inactivated influenza vaccine. Both conserved end residues are part of each CDR3. D genes are given only for firm matches. Only part of the rows carry a size: once, few, many, or a class if the clone is expanded.

D	size	J	V	CDR3	DNA
NA	few	TRBJ1-4	TRBV25-1	CASSEYPEKLFF	TGTGCCAGCAGTGAATATCCCGAGAAACTGTTTTTT
NA	few	TRBJ2-7	TRBV27	CASSLKASSYEQYF	TGTGCCAGCAGTTTAAAGGCAAGCTCCTACGAGCAGTACTTC
NA	few	TRBJ2-3	TRBV30	CAWTPLNGYSTDTQYF	TGTGCCTGGACCCCTTTGAACGGGTATAGCACAGATACGCAGTATTTT
NA	NA	TRBJ2-1	TRBV15	CATSRDNGGEQFF	TGTGCCACCAGCAGAGATAATGGTGGCGAGCAGTTCTTC
TRBD2	NA	TRBJ2-5	TRBV20-1	CSGQPMTSGDQETQYF	TGCAGTGGGCAGCCCATGACTAGCGGGGACCAAGAGACCCAGTACTTC
TRBD2	many	TRBJ2-3	TRBV20-1	CSAAGLAGGSTDTQYF	TGCAGTGCCGCTGGACTAGCGGGGGGGAGCACAGATACGCAGTATTTT
TRBD2	NA	TRBJ2-3	TRBV20-1	CSARRIAGGSTDTQYF	TGCAGTGCTAGACGTATAGCGGGGGGGAGCACAGATACGCAGTATTTT
NA	NA	TRBJ2-7	TRBV7-9	CASSKGARGEQYF	TGTGCCAGCAGCAAGGGAGCTCGGGGCGAGCAGTACTTC
NA	NA	TRBJ2-3	TRBV20-1	CSASGGLTDTQYF	TGCAGTGCTAGCGGGGGCCTCACAGATACGCAGTATTTT
NA	few	TRBJ2-7	TRBV20-1	CSARAVLYEQYF	TGCAGTGCTAGAGCCGTGCTCTACGAGCAGTACTTC
NA	NA	TRBJ1-2	TRBV7-9	CASSWRGTRDQHGYTF	TGTGCCAGCAGCTGGAGGGGGACAAGAGATCAGCATGGCTACACCTTC
NA	few	TRBJ1-1	TRBV3-1	CASSQRARAEAFF	TGTGCCAGCAGCCAAAGGGCAAGGGCTGAAGCTTTCTTT
NA	NA	TRBJ2-4	TRBV29-1	CSQTTEAKNIQYF	TGCAGCCAAACCACAGAAGCCAAAAACATTCAGTACTTC
NA	few	TRBJ2-2	TRBV20-1	CSATGTTRGTGELFF	TGCAGTGCTACAGGGACCACGAGGGGCACCGGGGAGCTGTTTTTT
TRBD1	many	TRBJ1-5	TRBV15	CATSRQPGQVYPGDQPQHF	TGTGCCACCAGCAGACAGCCGGGACAGGTATACCCAGGGGATCAGCCCCAGCATTTT
NA	few	TRBJ2-7	TRBV6-6	CASSYARYEQYF	TGTGCCAGCAGTTACGCTAGGTACGAGCAGTACTTC
TRBD1	many	TRBJ1-4	TRBV20-1	CSATGQGREVNEKLFF	TGCAGTGCTACCGGACAGGGCCGCGAAGTGAATGAAAAACTGTTTTTT
NA	NA	TRBJ2-7	TRBV5-6	CASSSGLPSYEQYF	TGTGCCAGCAGCTCCGGACTCCCCTCCTACGAGCAGTACTTC
NA	few	TRBJ2-1	TRBV6-2/TRBV6-3	CASSYLVSHNEQFF	TGTGCCAGCAGTTACCTCGTCTCTCATAATGAGCAGTTCTTC
NA	NA	TRBJ2-1	TRBV5-1	CASSGGALSANEQFF	TGCGCCAGCAGCGGGGGGGCCCTGTCGGCCAATGAGCAGTTCTTC
NA	NA	TRBJ2-2	TRBV9	CASSVVNGELFF	TGTGCCAGCAGCGTAGTGAACGGGGAGCTGTTTTTT
NA	NA	TRBJ1-4	TRBV15	CATSRATSTATNEKLFF	TGTGCCACCAGCAGAGCCACGTCGACAGCAACTAATGAAAAACTGTTTTTT
NA	NA	TRBJ2-5	TRBV6-5	CASSSRPLETQYF	TGTGCCAGCAGTTCGAGGCCGTTAGAGACCCAGTACTTC
NA	few	TRBJ2-2	TRBV30	CASAGPQGGELFF	TGTGCCTCCGCCGGGCCGCAGGGCGGGGAGCTGTTTTTT
TRBD2	many	TRBJ2-3	TRBV20-1	CSASGIGAGDTDTQYF	TGCAGTGCTAGTGGTATCGGAGCGGGGGACACAGATACGCAGTATTTT
NA	NA	TRBJ1-5	TRBV28	CASSRDRSLNQPQHF	TGTGCCAGCAGTCGCGACAGGTCCCTCAATCAGCCCCAGCATTTT
NA	few	TRBJ2-3	TRBV27	CASSARVGGHTQYF	TGTGCCAGCAGTGCCCGGGTAGGGGGGCATACGCAGTATTTT
TRBD2	NA	TRBJ2-7	TRBV4-2	CASSQPGLAGGPTYEQYF	TGTGCCAGCAGCCAACCGGGACTAGCGGGGGGCCCTACCTACGAGCAGTACTTC
TRBD1	many	TRBJ2-7	TRBV29-1	CSALGTGSYEQYF	TGCAGCGCTTTAGGGACAGGGTCCTACGAGCAGTACTTC
TRBD2	few	TRBJ2-7	TRBV5-1	CASSTRTSGAQGQYF	TGCGCCAGCAGCACCCGGACTAGCGGGGCACAAGGGCAGTACTTC
NA	NA	TRBJ2-3	TRBV5-1	CASIERVGTDTQYF	TGCGCCAGCATTGAGCGGGTAGGCACAGATACGCAGTATTTT
NA	few	TRBJ2-7	TRBV6-2/TRBV6-3	CASSYDRNLWGYEQYF	TGTGCCAGCAGTTACGACCGAAATTTGTGGGGCTACGAGCAGTACTTC
NA	NA	TRBJ1-4	TRBV18	CASSPYGTTNEKLFF	TGTGCCAGCTCACCATACGGTACAACTAATGAAAAACTGTTTTTT
NA	few	TRBJ2-7	TRBV15	CATSREKSYLVEQYF	TGTGCCACCAGCAGAGAAAAATCGTACTTAGTCGAGCAGTACTTC
NA	many	TRBJ2-4	TRBV5-5	CASSLSTLAKNIQYF	TGTGCCAGCAGCTTGAGCACCTTAGCCAAAAACATTCAGTACTTC
NA	few	TRBJ2-5	TRBV7-9	CASSSGPSPYF	TGTGCCAGCAGCTCCGGACCATCCCCGTACTTC
NA	NA	TRBJ1-6	TRBV10-3	CASQPGHPFEALHF	TGTGCCAGCCAGCCGGGACACCCTTTCGAGGCCCTCCACTTT
NA	NA	TRBJ2-5	TRBV6-1	CASSDSPGPETQYF	TGTGCCAGCAGCGACAGTCCTGGGCCAGAGACCCAGTACTTC
NA	few	TRBJ2-2	TRBV30	CAWSWGNTGELFF	TGTGCCTGGAGTTGGGGGAACACCGGGGAGCTGTTTTTT
NA	many	TRBJ2-1	TRBV24-1	CATSDRTPLYNEQFF	TGTGCCACCAGTGATAGGACACCCCTTTACAATGAGCAGTTCTTC
NA	few	TRBJ2-1	TRBV20-1	CSARAGPYNEQFF	TGCAGTGCAAGGGCAGGGCCCTACAATGAGCAGTTCTTC
TRBD2	NA	TRBJ2-5	TRBV7-3	CASSLTGPSGYQETQYF	TGTGCCAGCAGCTTAACGGGGCCTAGCGGGTACCAAGAGACCCAGTACTTC
NA	few	TRBJ2-1	TRBV7-9	CASEGSTRQEQFF	TGTGCCAGCGAAGGGTCGACTAGACAAGAGCAGTTCTTC
NA	many	TRBJ2-7	TRBV28	CASSPPDIYEQYF	TGTGCCAGCAGTCCCCCGGACATCTACGAGCAGTACTTC